The TCR beta chain under discussion was sequenced for a study of CD8+CD57+ T cells in acquired aplastic anemia. On the study more broadly: Recorded DNA amounts for sorted CD4+ and CD8+ cells had an average of approximately 3 ug. General observations from the study: Significant differences in CD8+ Simpson's diversity were not observed between patients and controls.

The sample holds many counts of this clonotype. Its target is not known. It was genomic DNA that served as the template for profiling TCR beta VDJ and CDR3. TCRdb processed the reads anew with MiXCR; each CDR3 protein has one entry. The sample yields approximately 170,000 distinct CDR3 sequences, around 60% seen once. Sequencing was performed on sorted CD4+, CD8+, or CD8+CD57+ T cells (not recorded which) from PBMCs. The clonotype was recovered from a human donor in good health.

CDR3 bases: TGTGCCAGCAGTGAGGCCACTGAAGCTTTCTTT. Its translation: CASSEATEAFF. The V call is TRBV2, the J call TRBJ1-1; D not resolved. Trimming took 3 bases from V and 4 from J, leaving 3 bases between them. The CDR3 runs 11 residues. Germline CDR1 is SNHLY and CDR2 is FYNNEI.